Detailed here is one T cell receptor beta chain. Antigen specificity is unknown. TCRdb itself ran the 5' RACE reads through MiXCR, one entry per CDR3 protein. Found here are about 200,000 distinct CDR3 sequences, about 9.2% of them singletons; the top ten hold 3% to 4%. These data belong to a study of T-cell memory formation after mild COVID-19. Regarding the study as a whole: The study detected some responding clones in pre-infection memory, suggesting cross-reactive memory joined. While clones contracting from day 15 to 85 were balanced between CD4 and CD8, later expanders leaned CD4+. CD4+ contracting clones were mainly CM and EM; CD8+ ones, EMRA.

This clonotype originated in a man younger than 35 who had mild COVID-19 (a few samples of this study predate the infection). Cell type and time point are not known. Sequenced material: PBMCs or a T cell subset sorted from them (not recorded which).

Here the CDR3 reads CASSPVPGRGTYNEQFF. DNA for the CDR3: TGTGCCAGCTCACCAGTTCCTGGGCGGGGCACCTACAATGAGCAGTTCTTC. This sequence joins TRBV18 and TRBJ2-1, with D perhaps matching TRBD2 (6 bases). There are 17 residues in the CDR3. With 2 bases removed from V and 2 bases from J, the gap between germline ends came to 16 bases. CDR1 and CDR2 (germline): KGHSH, LQKENI. Using reference TRBV18 and TRBJ2-1 for the parts outside the CDR3, the full variable domain is NAGVMQNPRHLVRRRGQEARLRCSPMKGHSHVYWYRQLPEEGLKFMVYLQKENIIDESGMPKERFSAEFPKEGPSILRIQQVVRGDSAAYFCASSPVPGRGTYNEQFFGPGTRLTVL.